This T cell receptor (beta chain) is from a study of cytomegalovirus exposure and HLA in healthy donors. The germline V gene has CDR1 SEHNR and CDR2 FQNEAQ (reference sequence). This CDR3 is built from 16 residues. PCR was performed using 60 Vbeta and 13 Jbeta primers. Data came from immunoSEQ multiplex PCR; TCRdb stores just in-frame clones and leaves some out. There are hundreds of thousands of clones in the sample; around 75% occur only once, and less than 2% lies in the top ten. Of note for this clone: At one of its ends the junction is not consistent with the germline gene, which may arise from a read error.

Though nominally healthy at sampling, donors likely had unrecorded immune exposures. The sample was PBMCs. The chain carries TRBV7-9 and TRBJ1-2; TRBD1 is a possible D gene (5 bases). The source is a woman aged 25 to 45 in good health and CMV-seronegative. The CDR3 loop is CSSSLWGRISDDGYTF. Written as DNA, the CDR3 is TGTTCCAGCAGCTTGTGGGGCCGCATATCGGATGATGGCTACACCTTC.